These 21 T cell receptor beta chains share one sample of origin, sequenced in a study of OX40 agonist ivuxolimab in advanced cancers. Using immunoSEQ multiplex PCR, the repertoire was profiled, and TCRdb retains in-frame clones only, with some absent. Of about 54,000 clones listed, approximately 89% are singletons. Sequenced material: CD4+ or CD8+ T cells sorted from blood, taken in a trial of the OX40 agonist ivuxolimab. The origin of the receptors is an adult with an advanced solid tumor such as melanoma, head and neck, liver or kidney cancer.

The gene calls are TRBV5-1 and TRBJ2-6; D perhaps matches TRBD1 (6 bases). This CDR3 contains 15 residues. CDR1 and CDR2 from the germline V gene are SGHRS and YFSETQ. V dropped 3 bases and J dropped 4 bases, with 11 bases sitting between them. CDR3 loop: CASSSQGLGANVLTF. The CDR3 DNA follows: TGCGCCAGCAGCTCCCAGGGGCTCGGGGCCAACGTCCTGACTTTC.

This clone was counted once. The chain combines TRBV29-1 with TRBJ2-5, with 10 positions matching TRBD1. The CDR3 spans 14 residues. After removal of 7 bases from V and 5 bases from J, the junction contained 10 bases not matched to a gene. Germline V CDR1 and CDR2: SQVTM, ANQGSEA. The CDR3 region is CSAATGGLGETQYF. DNA for the CDR3: TGCAGCGCCGCGACAGGGGGCCTCGGGGAGACCCAGTACTTC.

V gene TRBV2 combines with J gene TRBJ2-7; D is perhaps TRBD1 or TRBD2 (6 bases each). The CDR3 has 14 amino acids. Germline-derived CDR1 and CDR2 are SNHLY and FYNNEI. Trimming stripped 3 bases from V and 3 bases from J, with 12 bases between. CDR3 protein: CASSEIRGLYEQYF. The CDR3 DNA reads TGTGCCAGCAGTGAGATCAGGGGACTCTACGAGCAGTACTTC.

The gene calls are TRBV7-6 and TRBJ2-1; 9 bases map to TRBD2. CDR1 SGHVS and CDR2 FNYEAQ come from the germline V gene. With 1 base clipped from V and 9 bases from J, the junction kept 4 bases outside the gene matches. The CDR3 length is 14 residues. The CDR3 DNA is TGTGCCAGCAGCTTAGTATCTAGCGGGATTGAGCAGTTCTTC. It yields the protein CASSLVSSGIEQFF.

V usage is TRBV6-5 and J usage is TRBJ1-2; 7 bases map to TRBD1. From germline, CDR1 is MNHEY and CDR2 SVGAGI. Unmatched junction bases numbered 6, after V lost 6 bases and J lost 5 bases. The CDR3 spans 13 residues. The CDR3 region has the DNA TGTGCCAGCAGACAACAGGGGCTATATGGCTACACCTTC. This encodes CASRQQGLYGYTF.

V usage is TRBV4-1 and J usage is TRBJ1-3; D not resolved. Germline CDR1 reads MGHRA; CDR2 reads YSYEKL. Trimming stripped 4 bases from V and 2 bases from J, with 6 bases between. The CDR3 is made up of 13 amino acids. The CDR3 nucleotides read TGCGCCAGCAGCCTTGGGGCTGGAAACACCATATATTTT. Translated: CASSLGAGNTIYF.

The chain employs TRBV18 and TRBJ1-3; D is unclear. The CDR3 spans 15 residues. Trimming cost V 4 bases and J 0 bases, with 10 bases left between them. Germline assignment: CDR1 KGHSH and CDR2 LQKENI. The chain's CDR3 is CASSHGTSSGNTIYF. The CDR3 DNA sequence: TGTGCCAGCTCACACGGTACCTCCTCTGGAAACACCATATATTTT.

This chain links TRBV4-1 with TRBJ1-3; D is unresolved. Trimming took off 0 bases at V and 1 base at J, with 10 bases between the two ends. The CDR3 runs to 16 residues. In germline, CDR1 is MGHRA, CDR2 YSYEKL. CDR3 DNA sequence: TGCGCCAGCAGCCAAGACGAGGGAACGTCTGGAAACACCATATATTTT. Its translation is CASSQDEGTSGNTIYF.

The chain recombines TRBV28 with TRBJ2-7, with 13 bases fitting TRBD2. After removal of 6 bases from V and 3 bases from J, the junction contained 5 bases not matched to a gene. Germline V lookup: CDR1 MDHEN, CDR2 SYDVKM. This CDR3 region has 15 residues. The CDR3 coding sequence is TGTGCCAGCAGCGATGGGACTAGCGGGGTCTACGAGCAGTACTTC. Protein product: CASSDGTSGVYEQYF.

The chain joins TRBV19 to TRBJ1-2; no reliable D call. This CDR3 has 13 amino acids. Germline CDR1 LNHDA, CDR2 SQIVND (reference sequence). Trimming removed 7 bases from V and 8 bases from J, with 17 bases in between. The CDR3, as DNA: TGTGCCAGTACCCCGGAAAGGGTATTAGGCTACACCTTC. Protein product: CASTPERVLGYTF.

This clone was observed a single time. The J gene is TRBJ2-5, the V gene TRBV6-1, with 7 bases aligning to TRBD2. Germline trimming cut 5 bases from V and 2 bases from J; bases unmatched to any gene: 2. The CDR3 contains 13 residues. Germline CDR1 reads MNHNS; CDR2 reads SASEGT. CDR3 in amino acids: CASSSGTQETQYF. The CDR3 region has the DNA TGTGCCAGCAGTAGCGGGACTCAAGAGACCCAGTACTTC.

The rearrangement uses TRBV5-1 and TRBJ2-1, with 7 bases identical to TRBD2. The CDR3 loop spans 15 amino acids. The J segment lost 12 bases and the V segment lost 0 bases, leaving 12 bases of the junction unmatched. Germline V gene data show CDR1 as SGHRS and CDR2 as YFSETQ. This CDR3 reads CASSLAPGSRGRQFF. CDR3 DNA sequence: TGCGCCAGCAGCTTGGCCCCTGGATCGCGCGGGAGGCAGTTCTTC.

This clone was found a few times. The chain couples TRBV18 to TRBJ2-1; D remains unclear. Germline CDR1 KGHSH, CDR2 LQKENI. The CDR3 sequence is 15 residues long. Trimming removed 6 bases from V and 6 bases from J, with 18 bases in between. The CDR3 here is CASSPLAAPANEQFF. CDR3 in DNA: TGTGCCAGCTCCCCCCTCGCCGCCCCCGCCAATGAGCAGTTCTTC.

The chain has TRBV2 and TRBJ2-4; TRBD1 matches 10 bases. Germline loops: CDR1 SNHLY, CDR2 FYNNEI. There are 18 residues in the CDR3. The J segment lost 0 bases and the V segment lost 5 bases, leaving 10 bases of the junction unmatched. In DNA form, the CDR3 reads TGTGCCAGCAGTAGCTCCGGGACAGGGGCGGTAGCCAAAAACATTCAGTACTTC. It is translated as CASSSSGTGAVAKNIQYF.

A note on this clone: Distinct nucleotide sequences in the sample also encode this CDR3. The chain uses TRBV7-2 and TRBJ1-2, with D maybe TRBD1 (5 bases). Deletions cut 2 bases from V and 7 bases from J, with 8 bases between. The CDR3 has 12 amino acids. In germline, CDR1 is SGHTA, CDR2 FQGNSA. The CDR3 nucleotides read TGTGCCAGCAGCTTACAGGGCTCTGGCTACACCTTC. Its protein is CASSLQGSGYTF.

V and J are TRBV6-1 and TRBJ2-7, with D possibly TRBD1 on 6 matching bases. The CDR3 has 13 residues. Germline V gene sequence: CDR1 MNHNS, CDR2 SASEGT. Trimming took 5 bases from V and 3 from J, leaving 11 bases between them. CDR3 protein: CASSLRGGYEQYF. The CDR3, as DNA: TGTGCCAGCAGTCTCAGGGGTGGCTACGAGCAGTACTTC.

This clone was seen more than once but under ten times. The chain recombines TRBV7-9 with TRBJ2-7; D is unresolved. Trimming removed 5 bases from V and 0 bases from J, with 8 bases in between. The CDR3 spans 13 residues. Germline V gene lookup returns CDR1 SEHNR and CDR2 FQNEAQ (reference sequence). DNA of the CDR3: TGTGCCAGCAGCCCTTCCCTCTCCTACGAGCAGTACTTC. It codes for CASSPSLSYEQYF.

The V gene is TRBV12-5, the J gene TRBJ2-1, with D perhaps matching TRBD1 or TRBD2 (7 bases each). Trimming shortened V by 2 bases and J by 5 bases, and 16 bases separated the two germline ends. In germline, CDR1 is LGHNT, CDR2 FRNRAP. CDR3 length equals 16 residues. The CDR3 is CASGLIGRGRDNEQFF. The DNA of the CDR3 is TGTGCTAGTGGTTTGATCGGCAGGGGGAGGGACAATGAGCAGTTCTTC.

CDR3 loop: CASSLATSGRGETQYF. The CDR3 coding sequence is TGCGCCAGCAGCTTGGCGACTAGCGGGAGAGGAGAGACCCAGTACTTC. The V call is TRBV5-1, the J call TRBJ2-5; 12 positions agree with TRBD2. This CDR3 comprises 16 residues. The germline CDR1 and CDR2 sequences are SGHRS and YFSETQ. V lost 0 bases to trimming and J lost 4 bases; unmatched junction nucleotides: 4.

The chain carries TRBV7-9 and TRBJ1-6; 7 positions match TRBD1. Trimming cost V 5 bases and J 6 bases; bases outside gene matches: 7. Germline V gene data show CDR1 as SEHNR and CDR2 as FQNEAQ (reference sequence). This CDR3 comprises 15 residues. CDR3 sequence reads: CASSPTGWSNSPLHF. The CDR3 DNA reads TGTGCCAGCAGCCCGACAGGGTGGTCTAATTCACCCCTCCACTTT.

This chain links TRBV19 with TRBJ2-5; 11 bases line up with TRBD2. Germline CDR1 is LNHDA and CDR2 is SQIVND (reference sequence). J gave up 2 bases and V 6 bases, and 8 bases lay outside the gene matches. The CDR3 runs 16 residues. The CDR3, as DNA: TGTGCCAGTAGACCTCGATTAGCGGGGGGGCAAGAGACCCAGTACTTC. This encodes CASRPRLAGGQETQYF.